These 13 T cell receptor beta chains were all obtained from the same sample, sequenced in a study of T-cell reconstitution after alpha-beta-depleted transplantation in children (dated by TCRdb to 2015 to 2016). Their recognized antigens are unknown. Broader findings and caveats from the paper: The frequencies of hyperexpanded clones fell over the following months, and after one year, T-cell counts and TCRbeta diversity were mostly attributed to newly produced T cells.

Library preparation employed PCR. Sequencing instrument: Illumina HiSeq 2500. TCR libraries were prepared with molecular barcoding, using unique molecular identifiers to normalize TCRbeta repertoire quantification. TCRdb passed the public sequencing reads through fastp at Q25 and MiXCR, retaining productive beta sequences. Rows are unified per CDR3 protein, each entry keeping the most common DNA and genes. The sample table contains approximately 300,000 distinct CDR3 sequences; only one count was recorded for roughly 7.8% of them. The ten biggest clones cover about 9.1% of the sample. The treatment or condition label of this sample denotes: allogeneic hematopoietic cell transplantation with graft depleted of TCRalphabeta T cells and CD19 B cells. Sequences were derived from peripheral blood, sampled 360 days after TCRalphabeta/CD19-depleted stem cell transplant. The receptors were sampled from a female patient aged 2-15 years who had a stem cell transplant for Fanconi anemia, so the T cells may come from the graft donor.

This clonotype was recorded at least ten times. The rearrangement links TRBV20-1 to TRBJ1-1, with no clear D. The germline V and J ends were trimmed by 3 bases and 6 bases, with 8 bases remaining between them. This CDR3 spans 11 amino acids. CDR1 and CDR2 from the germline V gene are DFQATT and SNEGSKA (reference sequence). The CDR3 DNA follows: TGCAGTGCTAGCCGACCTTCTGAAGCTTTCTTT. This sequence encodes CSASRPSEAFF.

The chain joins TRBV11-2 to TRBJ1-2; D gene unclear. The CDR3 loop spans 14 amino acids. Trimming left V 5 bases short and J 2 bases short, with 12 bases between. In germline, CDR1 is SGHAT, CDR2 FQNNGV. In DNA, the CDR3 is TGTGCCAGCAGCGTCGGGATGGGGAACTATGGCTACACCTTC. Translation: CASSVGMGNYGYTF.

There are a few counts of this clonotype. The chain combines TRBV7-9 with TRBJ1-1, with no clear D. Trimming shortened V by 5 bases and J by 3 bases, and 10 bases separated the two germline ends. There are 13 residues in the CDR3. The germline gives CDR1 SEHNR, CDR2 FQNEAQ (reference sequence). CDR3 sequence: CASSPQPDTEAFF. The DNA of the CDR3 is TGTGCCAGCAGCCCACAGCCAGACACTGAAGCTTTCTTT.

This clonotype was observed many times. J is TRBJ2-5 and V is TRBV29-1; tentatively, D is TRBD2 (6 bases). V dropped 2 bases and J dropped 4 bases, with 17 bases sitting between them. Germline CDR1 reads SQVTM; CDR2 reads ANQGSEA. CDR3 length: 15 residues. The CDR3 region is CSVEPGQGGRETQYF. CDR3 DNA sequence: TGCAGCGTTGAACCCGGGCAGGGAGGAAGAGAGACCCAGTACTTC.

The chain joins TRBV2 to TRBJ2-2; D unclear. V lost 4 bases and J lost 6, with 15 bases in between. CDR1 SNHLY and CDR2 FYNNEI come from the germline V gene. There are 15 residues in the CDR3. For the CDR3, the DNA is TGTGCCAGCAGTGGGGCAGCCCTAATGTCCGGGGAGCTGTTTTTT. Translating it yields CASSGAALMSGELFF.

This clonotype was counted only a few times. This chain connects TRBV5-6 to TRBJ2-2, with 12 bases fitting TRBD1. The CDR3 contains 17 residues. The ends lost 2 bases at V and 3 bases at J; junction bases unmatched: 5. Germline lookup yields CDR1 SGHDT and CDR2 YYEEEE. The CDR3 nucleotides are TGTGCCAGCAGCTTCGGGACAGGGGGCCATTACACCGGGGAGCTGTTTTTT. Translation: CASSFGTGGHYTGELFF.

This clonotype was seen only a few times. The chain employs TRBV5-1 and TRBJ2-2; TRBD1 aligns across 8 bases. The CDR3 extends over 15 amino acids. The germline V gene has CDR1 SGHRS and CDR2 YFSETQ. The V gene end was trimmed by 8 bases and the J gene end by 5 bases; junction bases not matched to a gene: 11. CDR3 in amino acids: CASCQGAQETGELFF. In nucleotides, the CDR3 is TGCGCCAGTTGTCAGGGGGCCCAGGAAACCGGGGAGCTGTTTTTT.

This clonotype appeared many times. The V call is TRBV4-2, the J call TRBJ2-7; 7 positions agree with TRBD1. Trimming removed 0 bases from V and 2 bases from J; junction bases left unmatched: 7. The CDR3 is made up of 16 amino acids. CDR1 is LGHNA and CDR2 is YNFKEQ in the germline V gene. The CDR3 coding sequence is TGTGCCAGCAGCCAAGATATCAACAGGGGAGCCTACGAGCAGTACTTC. Protein product: CASSQDINRGAYEQYF.

The chain combines TRBV7-8 with TRBJ2-7, with TRBD2 matching 11 bases. V dropped 8 bases and J dropped 3; count of bases not matched to a gene: 9. This CDR3 has 15 residues. The germline V gene has CDR1 SGHVS and CDR2 FQNEAQ. CDR3 coding DNA: TGTGCCAGCGGAAATCTAGCGGGGGGCCTCTACGAGCAGTACTTC. Amino acids: CASGNLAGGLYEQYF.

The chain recombines TRBV4-3 with TRBJ2-2; tentatively, D is TRBD2 (7 bases). Germline V gene sequence: CDR1 LGHNA, CDR2 YSLEER. V gave up 1 base and J gave up 0 bases, with 12 bases separating them. CDR3 size: 17 residues. The CDR3 reads CASSQGGGVANTGELFF. CDR3 nucleotide sequence: TGCGCCAGCAGCCAAGGCGGGGGCGTCGCGAACACCGGGGAGCTGTTTTTT.

There are a few counts of this clonotype. The chain uses TRBV5-1 and TRBJ1-1; D unresolved. The V and J ends lost 6 bases and 1 base respectively, with 10 bases between them. The length of the CDR3 is 13 residues. The germline V gene encodes CDR1 SGHRS and CDR2 YFSETQ. CDR3: CASTTNGNTEAFF. Written as DNA, the CDR3 is TGCGCCAGCACCACTAACGGGAACACTGAAGCTTTCTTT.

This clonotype was counted only a few times. The chain couples TRBV7-3 to TRBJ2-1, with 13 positions matching TRBD2. CDR3 length equals 17 residues. Losses at the gene ends were 5 bases for V and 8 bases for J; bases not matched to a gene: 12. Germline CDR1 SGHTA, CDR2 FQGTGA. CDR3 loop: CASSPLLLAGGPHEQFF. The DNA for the CDR3 is TGTGCCAGCAGCCCCCTCTTACTAGCGGGGGGGCCGCATGAGCAGTTCTTC.

This clonotype occurred a few times. The chain employs TRBV7-3 and TRBJ2-1; 15 bases map to TRBD2. The germline CDR1 and CDR2 sequences are SGHTA and FQGTGA. This CDR3 comprises 16 residues. The J segment lost 9 bases and the V segment lost 4 bases, leaving 7 bases of the junction unmatched. The DNA of the CDR3 is TGTGCCAGCAGCTCCGGACTAGCGGGGGGGCAGGCTGAGCAGTTCTTC. Its protein product is CASSSGLAGGQAEQFF.